These T cell receptor beta chains were read from a single sample in a study of chemoradiotherapy in HPV16-positive cancers. Generated by immunoSEQ multiplex PCR, the TCRdb table keeps only in-frame clones and is missing some. The sample shows 6,700 or so clones, approximately 92% of them seen only once. The material sequenced was tumor tissue, taken from a patient who underwent chemoradiotherapy. These receptors were obtained from a human donor with HPV-associated anogenital cancer. The conserved cysteine and the conserved F or W are not part of the CDR3 here. Fields, in order: J gene, V gene, CDR3 protein.

>TRBJ2-3|TRBV2
ASTEGSGTLTDTQY
>TRBJ1-1|TRBV27
ASRPIGRSRWVTEAF
>TRBJ2-3|TRBV7-3
ASSLSLGTDTQY
>TRBJ1-2|TRBV2
ASSVSRGGPDGYT
>TRBJ2-2|TRBV19
AATRTGGRAGELF
>TRBJ2-3|TRBV7-9
ASSLASVDTQY
>TRBJ1-2|TRBV6-1
ASRVGGDGYGYT
>TRBJ2-1|TRBV9
ASSVEAVGNEQF
>TRBJ2-1|TRBV5-4
ASSFTGGGNPF
>TRBJ1-5|TRBV30
AWSQGGNQPQH
>TRBJ2-7|TRBV12-5
ASGPFAEQY
>TRBJ1-3|TRBV5-1
AGTLDGRSGNTIY
>TRBJ2-1|TRBV9
ASSVDGPTGYNEQF
>TRBJ2-3|TRBV5-8
ASSQPGQGTDTQY
>TRBJ1-2|TRBV28
ASSLAGALGYT
>TRBJ1-5|TRBV6-5
ASSYSPGGQPQH
>TRBJ2-6|TRBV7-3
ASSLNPFSGANVLT
>TRBJ2-1|TRBV4-1
ASSRRTSDYNEQF
>TRBJ2-1|TRBV5-6
ASSRTTSGHNEQF
>TRBJ2-3|TRBV11-2
ASSPGSTDTQY
>TRBJ2-3|TRBV7-3
ASSLIAVDTQY
>TRBJ2-3|TRBV7-3
ASSLSTSTDTQY
>TRBJ1-1|TRBV7-6
ASSLEGFNTEAF
>TRBJ2-1|TRBV15
ATTRVWAGGYNEQF
>TRBJ2-1|TRBV30
AWSRTGNNEQF
>TRBJ2-2|TRBV5-4
ASSERLAGASGELF
>TRBJ2-7|TRBV27
ASSGQGSLYEQY
>TRBJ2-7|TRBV18
ASSPEVEGEQY
>TRBJ2-1|TRBV5-4
ASEVNNEQF
>TRBJ2-6|TRBV7-9
ASSSSPRDSGANVLT
>TRBJ2-3|TRBV4-2
ASSQELAGSTDTQY
>TRBJ2-2|TRBV11-3
ASSLFGANTGELF
>TRBJ1-5|TRBV9
ASSVVPDNQPQH
>TRBJ2-5|TRBV5-1
ASSLILAGGIDQETQY
>TRBJ2-2|TRBV10-3
AISVETGGPSTGELF
>TRBJ1-2|TRBV7-9
ASSSGTYGYT
>TRBJ1-2|TRBV28
ASSLNTGTYGYT
>TRBJ2-3|TRBV10-2
ASSQTSSTDTQY
>TRBJ2-2|TRBV19
ASSMRDVVTGELF
>TRBJ2-5|TRBV7-2
ASSPGLPPTETQY
>TRBJ1-3|TRBV6-1
ASSEVLLSGNTIY
>TRBJ2-1|TRBV4-2
ASSQDVARGGEQF
>TRBJ1-2|TRBV27
ASSLSMGQNSYGYT
>TRBJ2-5|TRBV28
ASLVAGTPETQY
>TRBJ1-3|TRBV30
AWSQTGGHFYGNTIY
>TRBJ1-1|TRBV10-3
ATATEMNTEAF
>TRBJ2-3|TRBV13
ASSPLADPTDTQY
>TRBJ1-1|TRBV27
ASRDTGKSEAF
>TRBJ2-1|TRBV7-3
ASSLTGQISEQF
>TRBJ2-2|TRBV28
ATTGTGITGELF
>TRBJ2-2|TRBV5-1
ASRGGNPGELF
>TRBJ2-5|TRBV7-6
ASSRYRQGLEETQY
>TRBJ1-1|TRBV11-2
ASSLELLTTWDSGLTEAF